This is a list of T cell receptor beta chains from one sample in a study of OX40 agonist ivuxolimab in advanced cancers. Sequencing used immunoSEQ multiplex PCR; TCRdb keeps in-frame clones, though not all of them. The data hold about 61,000 clones, with less than 90% observed a single time. The sequencing here drew on CD4+ or CD8+ T cells sorted from blood, taken in a trial of the OX40 agonist ivuxolimab. All receptors derive from an adult with an advanced solid tumor such as melanoma, head and neck, liver or kidney cancer. Each CDR3 is given without its conserved first and last residue. A D gene is named only where the DNA matches it firmly.

TRBJ2-3 TRBV4-3 NA ASSQELFSDPGTDTQY
TRBJ2-3 TRBV28 TRBD1 ASRGTGQGVSDTQY
TRBJ1-4 TRBV5-6 NA ASSLQLVNEKLF
TRBJ1-4 TRBV30 TRBD1 AWSELQGDEKLF
TRBJ1-5 TRBV2 NA ASSVSQGINQPQH
TRBJ2-1 TRBV7-8 NA ASSLEQGMYNEQF
TRBJ1-6 TRBV19 NA ASSPPQEARSPLH
TRBJ2-7 TRBV10-3 TRBD2 AISEMERGTYEQY
TRBJ2-3 TRBV9 NA ASSPGVGSTDTQY
TRBJ1-2 TRBV5-1 NA ASSSGGTYDYGYT
TRBJ1-5 TRBV7-2 TRBD1 ASSFEGAISNQPQH
TRBJ1-2 TRBV30 NA AWSLGSGYT
TRBJ1-6 TRBV18 TRBD1 ASSRTGTASDSPLH
TRBJ2-3 TRBV4-1 TRBD2 ASSQAGGATRPPQY
TRBJ2-1 TRBV7-9 TRBD1 ASSRGQGNDEQF
TRBJ2-2 TRBV4-2 NA ASSQDGGADGELF
TRBJ1-6 TRBV19 TRBD1 ASTGTGGNSPLH
TRBJ1-6 TRBV28 TRBD1 ASCITLNRGQNSPLH
TRBJ2-5 TRBV7-7 NA ASSFGAPPGGETQY
TRBJ1-2 TRBV4-2 TRBD1 ASSQRLGTADGYT
TRBJ2-4 TRBV4-2 NA ASSHTGGDSSTDIQY
TRBJ2-6 TRBV5-1 TRBD1 ASTGTGDSSGANVLT
TRBJ1-4 TRBV15 NA ATSRTPGATNEKLF
TRBJ2-5 TRBV6-6 TRBD2 ASTSRRGGYQETQY
TRBJ2-6 TRBV4-3 NA ASSQGFAGANVLT
TRBJ2-5 TRBV7-2 TRBD1 ASSFDRGGETQY
TRBJ1-2 TRBV2 NA ASSDSRRETNYGYT
TRBJ1-2 TRBV5-6 TRBD1 ASSFNRGGVYGYT
TRBJ2-7 TRBV5-4 NA ASSDGISREQY
TRBJ1-6 TRBV30 NA AWMVGGSYNSPLH
TRBJ1-1 TRBV9 NA ASSVEGEGLEVF
TRBJ1-2 TRBV5-1 NA ASSLTGSVGYGYT
TRBJ2-1 TRBV11-2 TRBD1 ASSLTGQDREQF
TRBJ1-1 TRBV7-8 NA ASSLVRMAEAF
TRBJ1-6 TRBV30 NA AWSGGTSSYNSPLH
TRBJ2-1 TRBV7-9 NA ASSSARARGYNEQF
TRBJ2-3 TRBV29-1 NA SHPGQGTDTQY
TRBJ1-4 TRBV14 TRBD1 ASSHSGQGEKLF
TRBJ1-2 TRBV18 NA ASSPSPGERVTNYGYT
TRBJ1-5 TRBV10-3 TRBD1 AISDPGQGQVGDQPQH
TRBJ1-1 TRBV7-9 NA ASSLYEAF
TRBJ1-4 TRBV30 NA AWRGGPGKLF
TRBJ2-7 TRBV4-2 NA ASSPQNTYEQY
TRBJ2-5 TRBV7-8 NA ASSLEPGRGETQY
TRBJ2-3 TRBV11-3 TRBD2 ASSRGGALSDTQY
TRBJ2-5 TRBV4-2 TRBD2 ASSLSPAGGQETQY
TRBJ2-7 TRBV7-2 NA ASSLPRRYEQY
TRBJ2-7 TRBV6-1 NA ASSGTVSYEQY
TRBJ2-7 TRBV6-1 NA ASSEAFDPYEQY
TRBJ2-7 TRBV5-4 TRBD1 ASSLQGGPEQY
TRBJ2-7 TRBV15 TRBD1 ATSVGQGRSYEQY
TRBJ1-2 TRBV28 NA ASSTSYYGYT
TRBJ2-2 TRBV7-2 NA ASSFSRANTGELF
TRBJ2-5 TRBV27 TRBD2 ASSGLREGETQY